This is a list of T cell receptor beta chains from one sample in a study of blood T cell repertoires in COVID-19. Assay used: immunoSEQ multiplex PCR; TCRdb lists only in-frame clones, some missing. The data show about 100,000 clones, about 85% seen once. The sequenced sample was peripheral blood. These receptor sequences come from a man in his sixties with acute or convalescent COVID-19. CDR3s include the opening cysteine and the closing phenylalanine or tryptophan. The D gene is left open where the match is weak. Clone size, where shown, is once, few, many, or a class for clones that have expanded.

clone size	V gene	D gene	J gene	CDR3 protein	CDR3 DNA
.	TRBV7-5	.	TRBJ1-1	CARSQDSLEAFF	TGTGCCAGAAGCCAGGACAGCCTTGAAGCTTTCTTT
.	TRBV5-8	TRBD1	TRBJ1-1	CASSYGQGRTEAFF	TGTGCCAGCAGCTACGGACAGGGACGGACTGAAGCTTTCTTT
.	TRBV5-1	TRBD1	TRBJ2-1	CASSLRGQGLYNEQFF	TGCGCCAGCAGCTTGAGGGGACAGGGGTTGTACAATGAGCAGTTCTTC
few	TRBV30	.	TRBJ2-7	CAWSLTYEQYF	TGTGCCTGGAGTCTTACCTACGAGCAGTACTTC
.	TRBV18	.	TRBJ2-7	CASSPPVGGNEQYF	TGTGCCAGCTCACCACCCGTAGGGGGAAACGAGCAGTACTTC
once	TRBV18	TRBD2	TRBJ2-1	CASSPQGAGVNEQFF	TGTGCCAGCTCACCACAAGGAGCGGGAGTCAATGAGCAGTTCTTC
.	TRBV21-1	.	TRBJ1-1	CAHEVRKTTEAFF	TGTGCCCATGAGGTAAGGAAGACCACTGAAGCTTTCTTT
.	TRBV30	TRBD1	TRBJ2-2	CAWTEDRVYAGELFF	TGTGCCTGGACCGAGGACAGGGTATATGCCGGGGAGCTGTTTTTT
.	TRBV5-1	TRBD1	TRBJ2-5	CASSRTGAGGGRQETQYF	TGCGCCAGCAGCCGGACAGGGGCAGGAGGGGGACGCCAAGAGACCCAGTACTTC
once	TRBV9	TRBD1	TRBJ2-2	CASGQGPLTGELFF	TGTGCCAGCGGACAGGGCCCCTTGACCGGGGAGCTGTTTTTT
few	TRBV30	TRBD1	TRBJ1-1	CAWSRQGGEAFF	TGTGCCTGGAGTAGACAGGGGGGTGAAGCTTTCTTT
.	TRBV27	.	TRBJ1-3	CASSSIEQGLGNTIYF	TGTGCCAGCAGTTCGATAGAGCAGGGGCTTGGAAACACCATATATTTT
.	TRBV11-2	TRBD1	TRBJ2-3	CASSSRTGSTDTQYF	TGTGCCAGCAGCTCCAGGACAGGGAGCACAGATACGCAGTATTTT
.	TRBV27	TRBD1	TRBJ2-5	CASSLSGGTRGLAQYF	TGTGCCAGCAGTTTATCCGGTGGGACCAGGGGGTTGGCCCAGTACTTC
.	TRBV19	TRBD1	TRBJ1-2	CASSTAGGAGYGYTF	TGTGCCAGTAGTACCGCAGGGGGCGCTGGGTATGGCTACACCTTC
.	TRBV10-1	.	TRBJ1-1	CASSPLGRTEAFF	TGCGCCAGCAGCCCTCTAGGCCGGACTGAAGCTTTCTTT
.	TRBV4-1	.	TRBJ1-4	CASSFTLGTAEKLFF	TGCGCCAGCAGCTTCACCTTAGGGACTGCGGAAAAACTGTTTTTT
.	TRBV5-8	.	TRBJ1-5	CASSLVGRGLPQHF	TGTGCCAGCAGCTTGGTAGGGAGGGGTCTGCCCCAGCATTTT
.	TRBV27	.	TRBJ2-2	CASSPRQAGTGELFF	TGTGCCAGCAGTCCCCGACAGGCGGGCACCGGGGAGCTGTTTTTT
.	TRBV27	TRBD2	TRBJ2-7	CASSSHAGVIYEQYF	TGTGCCAGCAGCTCCCACGCGGGAGTTATCTACGAGCAGTACTTC
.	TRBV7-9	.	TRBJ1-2	CASSSKRPAQGGYGYTF	TGTGCCAGCAGCTCCAAAAGGCCCGCGCAGGGAGGCTATGGCTACACCTTC
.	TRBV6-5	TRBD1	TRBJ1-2	CASSVTTGLGGYTF	TGTGCCAGCAGCGTCACGACAGGGTTGGGTGGCTACACCTTC
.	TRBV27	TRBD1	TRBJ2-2	CASSPRGLDTGELFF	TGTGCCAGCAGTCCCAGGGGGCTTGACACCGGGGAGCTGTTTTTT
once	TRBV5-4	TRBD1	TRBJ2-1	CASSHTGTGINEQFF	TGTGCCAGCAGCCACACCGGGACAGGGATAAATGAGCAGTTCTTC
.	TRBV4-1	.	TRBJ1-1	CASSHLRRETEAFF	TGCGCCAGCAGCCACTTGAGAAGGGAGACTGAAGCTTTCTTT
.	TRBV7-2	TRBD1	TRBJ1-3	CASAGDRGVEGTIYF	TGTGCCAGCGCTGGGGACAGGGGTGTAGAGGGCACCATATATTTT
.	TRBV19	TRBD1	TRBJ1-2	CASSFRGTYGYTF	TGTGCCAGTAGCTTCAGGGGGACCTATGGCTACACCTTC
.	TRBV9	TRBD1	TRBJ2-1	CASSLGTDLLYNEQFF	TGTGCCAGCAGCCTGGGGACAGATCTTTTATACAATGAGCAGTTCTTC
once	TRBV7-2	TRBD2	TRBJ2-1	CASSAGLAFNEQFF	TGTGCCAGCAGCGCGGGACTAGCGTTCAATGAGCAGTTCTTC
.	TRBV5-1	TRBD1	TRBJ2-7	CASSLVQGAHEQYF	TGCGCCAGCAGCTTGGTACAGGGGGCACACGAGCAGTACTTC
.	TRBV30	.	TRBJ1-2	CAWRKTESGYTF	TGTGCCTGGAGGAAGACTGAGAGCGGCTACACCTTC
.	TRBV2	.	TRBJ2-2	CASRRGGTGELFF	TGTGCCAGCAGGCGAGGGGGCACCGGGGAGCTGTTTTTT
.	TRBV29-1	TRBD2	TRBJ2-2	CSVERAGEVTGELFF	TGCAGCGTTGAGAGAGCGGGAGAGGTGACCGGGGAGCTGTTTTTT
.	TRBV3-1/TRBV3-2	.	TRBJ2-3	CASSQALGGTDTQYF	TGTGCCAGCAGCCAAGCCCTCGGAGGGACAGATACGCAGTATTTT
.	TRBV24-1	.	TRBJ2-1	CATSSSAGVNEQFF	TGTGCCACCAGTTCTTCGGCAGGGGTGAATGAGCAGTTCTTC
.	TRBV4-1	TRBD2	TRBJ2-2	CASSQRALAGGTNTGELFF	TGCGCCAGCAGCCAAAGGGCTCTAGCGGGGGGGACGAACACCGGGGAGCTGTTTTTT
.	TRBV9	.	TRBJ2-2	CASSKGGYSGELFF	TGTGCCAGCAGCAAGGGGGGGTATAGCGGGGAGCTGTTTTTT
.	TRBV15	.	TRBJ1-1	CATSRPSVTEAFF	TGTGCCACCAGCAGGCCCTCGGTCACTGAAGCTTTCTTT
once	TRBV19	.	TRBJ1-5	CASKDFGQGANQPQHF	TGTGCCAGTAAAGATTTCGGCCAGGGCGCCAATCAGCCCCAGCATTTT
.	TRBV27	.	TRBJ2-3	CASSSPGHYTDTQYF	TGTGCCAGCAGTTCCCCGGGACACTACACAGATACGCAGTATTTT
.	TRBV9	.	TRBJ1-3	CASSAPGVTGNTIYF	TGTGCCAGCAGCGCCCCCGGTGTAACTGGAAACACCATATATTTT
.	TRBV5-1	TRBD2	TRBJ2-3	CASSLFASGRDTQYF	TGCGCCAGCAGCTTGTTTGCTAGCGGGAGAGATACGCAGTATTTT
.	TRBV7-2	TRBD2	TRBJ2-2	CASSLAAGGNTGELFF	TGTGCCAGCAGCTTAGCAGCGGGGGGGAACACCGGGGAGCTGTTTTTT
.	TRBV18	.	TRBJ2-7	CASSPLQPSGANSYEQYF	TGTGCCAGCTCACCACTGCAACCTTCAGGGGCGAATTCCTACGAGCAGTACTTC
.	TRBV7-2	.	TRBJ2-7	CASSRPRDKFESEQYF	TGTGCCAGCAGCCGTCCTCGAGACAAGTTCGAGTCAGAGCAGTACTTC
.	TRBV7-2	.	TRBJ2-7	CASSTRANEQYF	TGTGCCAGCAGCACCAGGGCCAACGAGCAGTACTTC
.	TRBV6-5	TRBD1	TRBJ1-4	CASRPGTGVNEKLFF	TGTGCCAGCAGACCCGGGACAGGGGTTAATGAAAAACTGTTTTTT
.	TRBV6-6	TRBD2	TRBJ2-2	CASSPWTSGINTGELFF	TGTGCCAGCAGTCCTTGGACTAGCGGGATAAACACCGGGGAGCTGTTTTTT
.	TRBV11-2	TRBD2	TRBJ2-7	CASSQTTSGHYEQYF	TGTGCCAGCAGCCAAACGACTAGCGGGCACTACGAGCAGTACTTC